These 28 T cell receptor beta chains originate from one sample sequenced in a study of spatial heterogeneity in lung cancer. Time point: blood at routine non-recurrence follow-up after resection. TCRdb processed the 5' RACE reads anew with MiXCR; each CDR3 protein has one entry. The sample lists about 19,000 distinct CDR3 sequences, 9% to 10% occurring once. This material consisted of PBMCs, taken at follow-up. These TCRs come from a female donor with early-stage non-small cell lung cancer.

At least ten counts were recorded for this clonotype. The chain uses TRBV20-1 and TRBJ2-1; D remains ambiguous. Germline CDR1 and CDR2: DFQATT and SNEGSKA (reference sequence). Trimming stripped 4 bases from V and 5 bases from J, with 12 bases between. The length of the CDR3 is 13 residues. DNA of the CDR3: TGCAGTGCTACGGGTGGGCTTAACAATGAGCAGTTCTTC. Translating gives CSATGGLNNEQFF.

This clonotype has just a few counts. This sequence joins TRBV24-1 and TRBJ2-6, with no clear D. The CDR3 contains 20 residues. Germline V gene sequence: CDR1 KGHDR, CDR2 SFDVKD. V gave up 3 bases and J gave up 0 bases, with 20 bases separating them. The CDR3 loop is CATSDPSSTRSSSGANVLTF. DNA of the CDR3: TGTGCCACCAGTGATCCCTCGTCGACAAGAAGTTCCTCTGGGGCCAACGTCCTGACTTTC.

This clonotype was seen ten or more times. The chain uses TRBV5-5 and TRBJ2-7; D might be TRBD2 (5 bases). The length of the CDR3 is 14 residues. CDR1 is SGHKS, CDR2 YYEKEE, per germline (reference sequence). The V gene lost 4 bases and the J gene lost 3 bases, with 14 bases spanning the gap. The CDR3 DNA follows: TGTGCCAGCAGCCCCGCTTACGGGGACTACGAGCAGTACTTC. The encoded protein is CASSPAYGDYEQYF.

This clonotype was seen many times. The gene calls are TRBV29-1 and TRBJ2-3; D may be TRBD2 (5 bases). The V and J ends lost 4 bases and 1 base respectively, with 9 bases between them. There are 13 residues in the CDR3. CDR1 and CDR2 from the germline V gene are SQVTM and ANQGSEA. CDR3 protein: CSVAGSGTDTQYF. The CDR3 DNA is TGCAGCGTTGCGGGATCCGGCACAGATACGCAGTATTTT.

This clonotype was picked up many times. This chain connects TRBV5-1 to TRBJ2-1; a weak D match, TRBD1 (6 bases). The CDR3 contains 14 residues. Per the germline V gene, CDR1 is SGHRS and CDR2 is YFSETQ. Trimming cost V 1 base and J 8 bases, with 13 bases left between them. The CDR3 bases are TGCGCCAGCAGCTTGCAGGGGCGCATGGATGAGCAGTTCTTC. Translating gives CASSLQGRMDEQFF.

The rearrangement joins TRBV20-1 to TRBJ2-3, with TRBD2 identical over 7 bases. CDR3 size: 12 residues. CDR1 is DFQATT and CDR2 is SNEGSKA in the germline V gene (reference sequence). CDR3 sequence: CSTRGREDTQYF. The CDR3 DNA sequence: TGCAGCACGCGCGGGAGAGAAGATACGCAGTATTTT.

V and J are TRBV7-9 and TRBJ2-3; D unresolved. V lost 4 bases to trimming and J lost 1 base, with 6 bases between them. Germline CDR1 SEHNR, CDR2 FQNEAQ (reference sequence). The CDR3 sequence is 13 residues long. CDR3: CASSSLGTDTQYF. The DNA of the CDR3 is TGTGCCAGCAGCTCTTTGGGCACAGATACGCAGTATTTT.

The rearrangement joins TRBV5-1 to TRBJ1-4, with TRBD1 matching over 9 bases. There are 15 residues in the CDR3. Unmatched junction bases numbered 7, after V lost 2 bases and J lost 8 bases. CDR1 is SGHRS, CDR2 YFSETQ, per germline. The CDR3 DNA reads TGCGCCAGCAGCTTTGGGGGACAGGGAGGCGAAAAACTGTTTTTT. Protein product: CASSFGGQGGEKLFF.

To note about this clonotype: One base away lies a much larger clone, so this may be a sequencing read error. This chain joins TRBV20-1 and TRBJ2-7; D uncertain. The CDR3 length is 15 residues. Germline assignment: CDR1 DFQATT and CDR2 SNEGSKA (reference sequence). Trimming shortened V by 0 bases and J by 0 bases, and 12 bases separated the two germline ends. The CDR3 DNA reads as TGCAGTGCTAGAGATTATGTGAGTTTCTCCTACGAGCAGTACTTC. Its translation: CSARDYVSFSYEQYF.

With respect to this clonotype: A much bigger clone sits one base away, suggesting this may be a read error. CDR3 coding DNA: TGTGCCAGTAGTCCTTATCAGGGGCCCTACGAGCAGTACTTC. It yields the protein CASSPYQGPYEQYF. The chain links TRBV19 to TRBJ2-7, with D possibly matching TRBD1 (6 bases). The germline CDR1 and CDR2 sequences are LNHDA and SQIVND (reference sequence). This CDR3 comprises 14 residues. Trimming took 5 bases from V and 2 from J, leaving 13 bases between them.

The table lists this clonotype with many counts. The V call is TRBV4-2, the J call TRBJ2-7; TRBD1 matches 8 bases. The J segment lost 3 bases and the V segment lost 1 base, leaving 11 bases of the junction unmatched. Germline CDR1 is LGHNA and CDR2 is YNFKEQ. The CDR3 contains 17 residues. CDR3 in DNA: TGTGCCAGCAGCCAAGGTAAAACAGGGGGTGTTGACTACGAGCAGTACTTC. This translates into CASSQGKTGGVDYEQYF.

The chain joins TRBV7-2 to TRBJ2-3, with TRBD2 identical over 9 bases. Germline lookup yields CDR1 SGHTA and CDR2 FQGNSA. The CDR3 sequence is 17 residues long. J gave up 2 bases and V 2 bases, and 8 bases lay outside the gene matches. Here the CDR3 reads CASSLNLAGVSTDTQYF. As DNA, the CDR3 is TGTGCCAGCAGCTTAAACTTAGCGGGGGTTTCCACAGATACGCAGTATTTT.

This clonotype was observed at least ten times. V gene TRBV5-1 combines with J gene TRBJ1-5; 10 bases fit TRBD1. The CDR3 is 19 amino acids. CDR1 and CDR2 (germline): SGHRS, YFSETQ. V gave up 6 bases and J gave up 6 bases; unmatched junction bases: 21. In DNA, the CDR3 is TGCGCCAGCAACCCCCCTAGAACCCGGGACAGGGGATTAGGTCAGCCCCAGCATTTT. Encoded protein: CASNPPRTRDRGLGQPQHF. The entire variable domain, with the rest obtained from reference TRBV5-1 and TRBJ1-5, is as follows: KAGVTQTPRYLIKTRGQQVTLSCSPISGHRSVSWYQQTPGQGLQFLFEYFSETQRNKGNFPGRFSGRQFSNSRSEMNVSTLELGDSALYLCASNPPRTRDRGLGQPQHFGDGTRLSIL.

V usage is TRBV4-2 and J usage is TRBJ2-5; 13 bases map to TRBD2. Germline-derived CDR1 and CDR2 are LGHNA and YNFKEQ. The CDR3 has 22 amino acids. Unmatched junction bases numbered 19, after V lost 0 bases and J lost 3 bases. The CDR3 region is CASSQDRRAGLAGDGRKETQYF. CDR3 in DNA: TGTGCCAGCAGCCAAGATAGAAGAGCCGGACTAGCGGGGGACGGCAGAAAAGAGACCCAGTACTTC.

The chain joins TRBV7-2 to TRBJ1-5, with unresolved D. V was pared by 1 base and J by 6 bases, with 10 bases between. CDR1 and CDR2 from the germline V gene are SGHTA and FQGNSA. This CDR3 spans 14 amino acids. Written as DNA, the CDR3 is TGTGCCAGCAGCTTAGGGTCACGGGGTCAGCCCCAGCATTTT. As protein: CASSLGSRGQPQHF.

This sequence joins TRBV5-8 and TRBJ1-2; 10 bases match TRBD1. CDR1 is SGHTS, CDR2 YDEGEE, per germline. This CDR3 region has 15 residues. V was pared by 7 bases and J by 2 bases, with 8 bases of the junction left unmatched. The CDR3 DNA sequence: TGTGCCAGCGGAGGGACAGGGGTCTTCAACTATGGCTACACCTTC. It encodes CASGGTGVFNYGYTF.

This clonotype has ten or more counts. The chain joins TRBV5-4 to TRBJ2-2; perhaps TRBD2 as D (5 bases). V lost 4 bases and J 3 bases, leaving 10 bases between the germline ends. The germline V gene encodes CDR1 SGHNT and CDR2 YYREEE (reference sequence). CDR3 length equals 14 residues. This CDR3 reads CASSPGIHTGELFF. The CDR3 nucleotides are TGTGCCAGCAGCCCGGGGATACACACCGGGGAGCTGTTTTTT.

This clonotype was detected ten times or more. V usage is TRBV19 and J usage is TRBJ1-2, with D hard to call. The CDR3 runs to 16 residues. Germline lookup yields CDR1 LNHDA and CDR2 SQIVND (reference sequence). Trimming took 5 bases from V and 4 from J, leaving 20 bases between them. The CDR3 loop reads CASSRHRPGGSYGYTF. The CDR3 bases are TGTGCCAGTAGTCGGCATCGACCGGGCGGATCCTATGGCTACACCTTC.

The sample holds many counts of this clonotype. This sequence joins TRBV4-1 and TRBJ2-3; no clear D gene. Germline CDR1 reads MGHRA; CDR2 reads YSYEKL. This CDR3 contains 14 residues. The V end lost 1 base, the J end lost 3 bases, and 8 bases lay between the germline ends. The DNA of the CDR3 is TGCGCCAGCAGCCAAGGGGCGGCTACAGATACGCAGTATTTT. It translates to CASSQGAATDTQYF.

DNA of the CDR3: TGTGCCAGCCTGACGGCATTGAACACTGAAGCTTTCTTT. Its protein is CASLTALNTEAFF. J is TRBJ1-1 and V is TRBV6-6; D uncertain. From germline, CDR1 is MNHNY and CDR2 SVGAGI (reference sequence). There are 13 residues in the CDR3. Trimming took 8 bases from V and 0 from J, leaving 10 bases between them.

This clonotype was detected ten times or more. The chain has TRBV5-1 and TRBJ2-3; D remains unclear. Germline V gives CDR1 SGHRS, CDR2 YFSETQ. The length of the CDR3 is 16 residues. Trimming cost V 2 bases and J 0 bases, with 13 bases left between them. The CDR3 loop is CASSFGVSHSTDTQYF. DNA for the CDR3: TGCGCCAGCAGCTTTGGTGTCTCACACAGCACAGATACGCAGTATTTT.

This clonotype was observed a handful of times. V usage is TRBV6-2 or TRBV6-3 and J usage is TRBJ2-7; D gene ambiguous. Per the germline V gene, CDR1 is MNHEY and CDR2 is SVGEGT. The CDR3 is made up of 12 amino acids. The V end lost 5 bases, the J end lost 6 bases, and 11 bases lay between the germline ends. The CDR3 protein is CASSGGPLEQYF. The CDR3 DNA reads TGTGCCAGCAGTGGCGGCCCCCTCGAGCAGTACTTC.

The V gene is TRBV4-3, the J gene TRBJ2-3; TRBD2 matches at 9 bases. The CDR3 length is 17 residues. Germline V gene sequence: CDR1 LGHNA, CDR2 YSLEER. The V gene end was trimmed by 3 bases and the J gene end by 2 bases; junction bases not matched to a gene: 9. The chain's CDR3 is CASSQLPGLASTDTQYF. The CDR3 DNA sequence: TGCGCCAGCAGCCAGCTTCCGGGACTAGCCTCCACAGATACGCAGTATTTT.

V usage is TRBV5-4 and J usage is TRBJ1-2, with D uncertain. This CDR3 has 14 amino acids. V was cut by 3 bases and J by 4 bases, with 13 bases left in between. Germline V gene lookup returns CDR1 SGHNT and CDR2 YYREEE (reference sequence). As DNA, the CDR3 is TGTGCCAGCAGCTCCCAGAGGTTTCCCTATGGCTACACCTTC. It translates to CASSSQRFPYGYTF.

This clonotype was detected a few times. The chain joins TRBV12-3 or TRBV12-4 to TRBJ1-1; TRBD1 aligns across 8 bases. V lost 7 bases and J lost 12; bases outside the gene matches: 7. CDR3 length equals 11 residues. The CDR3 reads CASTWTGRTFF. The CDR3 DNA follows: TGTGCCAGCACCTGGACAGGGAGGACTTTCTTT.

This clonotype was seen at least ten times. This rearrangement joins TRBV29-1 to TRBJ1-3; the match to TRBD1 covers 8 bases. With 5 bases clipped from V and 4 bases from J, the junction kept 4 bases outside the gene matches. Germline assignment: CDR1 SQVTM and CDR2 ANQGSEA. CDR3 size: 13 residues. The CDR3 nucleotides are TGCAGCGTTCAGGGGGCGGGAGGAAACACCATATATTTT. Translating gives CSVQGAGGNTIYF.

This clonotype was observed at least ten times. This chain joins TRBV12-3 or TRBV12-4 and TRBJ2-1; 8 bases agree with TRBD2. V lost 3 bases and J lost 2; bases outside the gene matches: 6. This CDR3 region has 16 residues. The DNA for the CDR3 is TGTGCCAGCAGTTTTACGGGGGGGCGACCCTACAATGAGCAGTTCTTC. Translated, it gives CASSFTGGRPYNEQFF.

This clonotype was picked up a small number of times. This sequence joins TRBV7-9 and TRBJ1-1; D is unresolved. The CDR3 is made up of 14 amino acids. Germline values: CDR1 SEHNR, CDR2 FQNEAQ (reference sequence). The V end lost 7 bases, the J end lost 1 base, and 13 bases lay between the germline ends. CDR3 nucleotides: TGTGCCAGCATCCCGGGCGGGAGGAACACTGAAGCTTTCTTT. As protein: CASIPGGRNTEAFF.